The rows below give T cell receptor beta chains drawn from one sample of a study of CD8+CD57+ T cells in acquired aplastic anemia. Using its own MiXCR run on the reads, TCRdb lists one record per CDR3 protein. There are approximately 200,000 distinct CDR3 sequences in the sample; around 50% occur only once, and approximately 20% lies in the top ten. Sequencing used sorted CD4+, CD8+, or CD8+CD57+ T cells (not recorded which) from PBMCs. Receptors originate from a human donor with aplastic anemia. Both conserved end residues are part of each CDR3. The order of the fields is J gene, D gene, V gene, clone size, CDR3 protein, CDR3 DNA. The D gene is left open where the match is weak. Expanded clones are given a class, and other clones once, few, many or no size at all.

j_call: TRBJ1-1
d_call: -
v_call: TRBV19
clone_size: many
cdr3_aa: CASSIQGWRDTEAFF
cdr3_nt: TGTGCCAGTAGTATACAGGGGTGGAGGGACACTGAAGCTTTCTTT

j_call: TRBJ2-7
d_call: TRBD1
v_call: TRBV24-1
clone_size: -
cdr3_aa: CASAPGQLPYEQYF
cdr3_nt: TGTGCCAGCGCTCCGGGACAGCTACCCTACGAGCAGTACTTC

j_call: TRBJ2-7
d_call: -
v_call: TRBV6-5
clone_size: -
cdr3_aa: CASSFQGPTYEQCF
cdr3_nt: TGTGCCAGCAGTTTTCAGGGCCCTACATACGAGCAGTGCTTC

j_call: TRBJ2-2
d_call: -
v_call: TRBV12-3/TRBV12-4
clone_size: -
cdr3_aa: CASSLLDFTGELFF
cdr3_nt: TGTGCCAGCAGCCTCCTGGACTTCACCGGGGAGCTGTTTTTT

j_call: TRBJ2-1
d_call: -
v_call: TRBV12-3/TRBV12-4
clone_size: many
cdr3_aa: CASSLNRWNEQFF
cdr3_nt: TGTGCCAGCAGTTTGAACAGATGGAATGAGCAGTTCTTC

j_call: TRBJ2-3
d_call: TRBD2
v_call: TRBV20-1
clone_size: many
cdr3_aa: CSARDARTSVSDTQYF
cdr3_nt: TGCAGTGCTAGAGATGCGCGGACTAGCGTCTCGGATACGCAGTATTTT

j_call: TRBJ1-6
d_call: -
v_call: TRBV13
clone_size: many
cdr3_aa: CASSLGQGNGSPLHF
cdr3_nt: TGTGCCAGCAGCTTAGGTCAGGGGAACGGGTCACCCCTCCACTTT

j_call: TRBJ2-7
d_call: TRBD1
v_call: TRBV29-1
clone_size: -
cdr3_aa: CSGLRDRSYEQYF
cdr3_nt: TGCAGCGGCCTCCGGGACAGATCCTACGAGCAGTACTTC

j_call: TRBJ1-5
d_call: -
v_call: TRBV12-3/TRBV12-4
clone_size: many
cdr3_aa: CASSLDRVLNQPQHF
cdr3_nt: TGTGCCAGCAGTTTAGACAGGGTCCTCAATCAGCCCCAGCATTTT

j_call: TRBJ2-1
d_call: TRBD2
v_call: TRBV7-6
clone_size: -
cdr3_aa: CASSLDGSLAGEQFF
cdr3_nt: TGTGCCAGCAGCTTAGATGGGTCACTAGCGGGGGAGCAGTTCTTC

j_call: TRBJ2-1
d_call: -
v_call: TRBV20-1
clone_size: many
cdr3_aa: CSVARSSYNEQFF
cdr3_nt: TGCAGTGTTGCCCGGAGCTCCTACAATGAGCAGTTCTTC

j_call: TRBJ2-5
d_call: TRBD1
v_call: TRBV2
clone_size: many
cdr3_aa: CASRGTGGPETQYF
cdr3_nt: TGTGCCAGCAGAGGGACAGGGGGTCCCGAGACCCAGTACTTC

j_call: TRBJ2-5
d_call: TRBD2
v_call: TRBV10-2
clone_size: -
cdr3_aa: CASRTSEGSLETQYF
cdr3_nt: TGCGCCAGCAGGACTAGCGAGGGGTCGTTGGAGACCCAGTACTTC

j_call: TRBJ2-7
d_call: TRBD2
v_call: TRBV19
clone_size: many
cdr3_aa: CASSTSGSYEQYF
cdr3_nt: TGTGCCAGTAGTACTAGCGGGTCCTACGAGCAGTACTTC

j_call: TRBJ1-2
d_call: -
v_call: TRBV10-3
clone_size: -
cdr3_aa: CAISVDSNYGYTF
cdr3_nt: TGTGCCATCAGTGTGGACAGTAACTATGGCTACACCTTC

j_call: TRBJ2-3
d_call: -
v_call: TRBV7-2
clone_size: -
cdr3_aa: CPSSLFAGSGQCF
cdr3_nt: TGTCCCAGCAGCTTATTCGCGGGGTCCGGGCAGTGTTTT

j_call: TRBJ1-2
d_call: -
v_call: TRBV7-9
clone_size: -
cdr3_aa: CASSSPGFYGYTF
cdr3_nt: TGTGCCAGCAGCTCCCCAGGGTTCTATGGCTACACCTTC

j_call: TRBJ1-5
d_call: TRBD1
v_call: TRBV15
clone_size: -
cdr3_aa: CATSRTGGFSQPQHF
cdr3_nt: TGTGCCACCAGCAGAACAGGGGGTTTTAGTCAGCCCCAGCATTTT

j_call: TRBJ1-2
d_call: TRBD1
v_call: TRBV7-9
clone_size: -
cdr3_aa: CASSHRDSYYGYTF
cdr3_nt: TGTGCCAGCAGCCATAGGGACAGCTACTATGGCTACACCTTC

j_call: TRBJ2-6
d_call: -
v_call: TRBV3-1
clone_size: many
cdr3_aa: CASSQGSGANVLTF
cdr3_nt: TGTGCCAGCAGCCAGGGTTCTGGGGCCAACGTCCTGACTTTC

j_call: TRBJ2-3
d_call: TRBD2
v_call: TRBV12-3/TRBV12-4
clone_size: -
cdr3_aa: CASSLAGASSTDTQYF
cdr3_nt: TGTGCCAGCAGCCTAGCGGGGGCTTCTAGCACAGATACGCAGTATTTT

j_call: TRBJ1-2
d_call: -
v_call: TRBV20-1
clone_size: many
cdr3_aa: CSASNSYRYTF
cdr3_nt: TGCAGTGCTAGTAATTCCTATCGCTACACCTTC

j_call: TRBJ2-1
d_call: TRBD2
v_call: TRBV28
clone_size: -
cdr3_aa: CASSTPSGGAREQFF
cdr3_nt: TGTGCCAGCAGCACACCCAGCGGGGGGGCCAGAGAGCAGTTCTTC

j_call: TRBJ2-7
d_call: TRBD2
v_call: TRBV29-1
clone_size: -
cdr3_aa: CSARAAGGTYEQYF
cdr3_nt: TGCAGTGCTAGGGCGGCGGGGGGGACCTACGAGCAGTACTTC

j_call: TRBJ2-5
d_call: -
v_call: TRBV7-3
clone_size: many
cdr3_aa: CASSPEGRETQYF
cdr3_nt: TGTGCCAGCAGTCCCGAGGGGCGCGAGACCCAGTACTTC

j_call: TRBJ2-2
d_call: -
v_call: TRBV5-5
clone_size: once
cdr3_aa: CASGRTPGTNTGELFF
cdr3_nt: TGTGCCAGCGGCCGAACCCCGGGGACTAACACCGGGGAGCTGTTTTTT

j_call: TRBJ2-3
d_call: -
v_call: TRBV15
clone_size: -
cdr3_aa: CATSRDPGGATDTQYF
cdr3_nt: TGTGCCACCAGCAGAGATCCCGGGGGCGCGACAGATACGCAGTATTTT

j_call: TRBJ2-3
d_call: TRBD2
v_call: TRBV29-1
clone_size: -
cdr3_aa: CSVEDPREGGPADTQYF
cdr3_nt: TGCAGCGTTGAAGACCCCCGGGAGGGGGGGCCAGCAGATACGCAGTATTTT

j_call: TRBJ1-6
d_call: -
v_call: TRBV3-1
clone_size: few
cdr3_aa: CASSLQILSYNSPLHF
cdr3_nt: TGTGCCAGCAGCCTACAGATCCTCTCCTATAATTCACCCCTCCACTTT

j_call: TRBJ1-2
d_call: TRBD1
v_call: TRBV28
clone_size: few
cdr3_aa: CASRAWDRGVGYTF
cdr3_nt: TGTGCCAGCAGGGCCTGGGACAGGGGAGTTGGCTACACCTTC

j_call: TRBJ2-5
d_call: TRBD2
v_call: TRBV20-1
clone_size: many
cdr3_aa: CSAPPRGGKTQYF
cdr3_nt: TGCAGTGCCCCACCTCGGGGGGGAAAGACCCAGTACTTC

j_call: TRBJ2-7
d_call: TRBD2
v_call: TRBV4-2
clone_size: -
cdr3_aa: CASSPTGTSGSAEQYF
cdr3_nt: TGTGCCAGCAGCCCCACCGGGACTAGCGGGAGCGCCGAGCAGTACTTC

j_call: TRBJ1-2
d_call: TRBD1
v_call: TRBV6-1
clone_size: many
cdr3_aa: CASILTGGLTLYGYTF
cdr3_nt: TGTGCCAGCATTTTAACAGGGGGCCTCACCCTCTATGGCTACACCTTC

j_call: TRBJ2-1
d_call: TRBD1
v_call: TRBV4-2
clone_size: many
cdr3_aa: CASSSPRGMEVDEQFF
cdr3_nt: TGTGCCAGCAGCTCGCCCAGGGGGATGGAGGTCGATGAGCAGTTCTTC

j_call: TRBJ2-2
d_call: -
v_call: TRBV5-1
clone_size: -
cdr3_aa: CASSSIWAVLGGELFF
cdr3_nt: TGCGCCAGCAGCTCCATCTGGGCAGTTCTTGGCGGGGAGCTGTTTTTT

j_call: TRBJ1-2
d_call: -
v_call: TRBV7-2
clone_size: many
cdr3_aa: CASRPGQNTNYGYTF
cdr3_nt: TGTGCCAGCAGACCCGGACAGAATACTAACTATGGCTACACCTTC

j_call: TRBJ1-1
d_call: TRBD1
v_call: TRBV4-1
clone_size: -
cdr3_aa: CASSQENWDRGRNTEAFF
cdr3_nt: TGCGCCAGCAGCCAAGAGAATTGGGACAGGGGGCGGAACACTGAAGCTTTCTTT

j_call: TRBJ2-7
d_call: -
v_call: TRBV6-2/TRBV6-3
clone_size: -
cdr3_aa: CASSPFYEQYF
cdr3_nt: TGTGCCAGCAGCCCCTTTTACGAGCAGTACTTC

j_call: TRBJ2-1
d_call: TRBD2
v_call: TRBV10-1
clone_size: once
cdr3_aa: CASSRTSELDEQFF
cdr3_nt: TGCGCCAGCAGTCGCACTAGCGAATTGGATGAGCAGTTCTTC

j_call: TRBJ2-5
d_call: -
v_call: TRBV20-1
clone_size: many
cdr3_aa: CSARGLLGRGETQYF
cdr3_nt: TGCAGTGCTAGGGGGCTTTTGGGGCGCGGGGAGACCCAGTACTTC

j_call: TRBJ1-2
d_call: TRBD1
v_call: TRBV30
clone_size: few
cdr3_aa: CAWTGTVYGYTF
cdr3_nt: TGTGCCTGGACTGGGACAGTTTATGGCTACACCTTC

j_call: TRBJ1-4
d_call: TRBD1
v_call: TRBV7-2
clone_size: -
cdr3_aa: CASSYDRGNNEKLFF
cdr3_nt: TGTGCCAGCAGCTACGACAGGGGGAATAATGAAAAACTGTTCTTT

j_call: TRBJ1-4
d_call: -
v_call: TRBV5-1
clone_size: many
cdr3_aa: CASSLTGLDNEKLFF
cdr3_nt: TGCGCCAGCAGCTTGACCGGCCTAGATAATGAAAAACTGTTTTTT

j_call: TRBJ2-6
d_call: -
v_call: TRBV19
clone_size: few
cdr3_aa: CASSQPSGANVLTF
cdr3_nt: TGTGCCAGTAGTCAACCCTCTGGGGCCAACGTCCTGACCTTC

j_call: TRBJ1-5
d_call: -
v_call: TRBV20-1
clone_size: -
cdr3_aa: CSARDRRAQHF
cdr3_nt: TGCAGTGCTAGAGATCGCCGGGCCCAGCATTTT

j_call: TRBJ2-7
d_call: -
v_call: TRBV6-1
clone_size: many
cdr3_aa: CASSEPQGPGEQYF
cdr3_nt: TGTGCCAGCAGTGAACCCCAGGGGCCAGGGGAGCAGTACTTC

j_call: TRBJ2-7
d_call: -
v_call: TRBV20-1
clone_size: -
cdr3_aa: CSPYKDSTYEQYF
cdr3_nt: TGCAGTCCGTACAAAGACAGCACCTACGAGCAGTACTTC

j_call: TRBJ2-3
d_call: -
v_call: TRBV19
clone_size: -
cdr3_aa: CASKLTSSAVRQDTQYF
cdr3_nt: TGTGCCAGTAAACTTACATCATCCGCAGTGCGTCAAGATACGCAGTATTTT

j_call: TRBJ2-7
d_call: -
v_call: TRBV7-3
clone_size: few
cdr3_aa: CASSETLTELGEQYF
cdr3_nt: TGTGCCAGCAGCGAAACCCTGACAGAGTTGGGCGAGCAGTACTTC

j_call: TRBJ2-1
d_call: -
v_call: TRBV20-1
clone_size: -
cdr3_aa: CSASPIGVEQFF
cdr3_nt: TGCAGTGCTAGCCCCATTGGTGTTGAGCAGTTCTTC

j_call: TRBJ2-5
d_call: TRBD1
v_call: TRBV3-1
clone_size: few
cdr3_aa: CASSINRGASQYF
cdr3_nt: TGTGCCAGCAGCATAAACAGGGGTGCGTCCCAGTACTTC

j_call: TRBJ1-2
d_call: -
v_call: TRBV7-2
clone_size: few
cdr3_aa: CASSLALTSYTF
cdr3_nt: TGTGCCAGCAGCTTAGCGCTAACCAGCTACACCTTC

j_call: TRBJ1-1
d_call: TRBD1
v_call: TRBV5-6
clone_size: many
cdr3_aa: CASSLTGVGSAFF
cdr3_nt: TGTGCCAGCAGCCTTACAGGGGTAGGGTCCGCTTTCTTT

j_call: TRBJ2-7
d_call: -
v_call: TRBV19
clone_size: -
cdr3_aa: CASSAQPVYEQYF
cdr3_nt: TGTGCCAGTAGTGCCCAGCCCGTCTACGAGCAGTACTTC

j_call: TRBJ2-2
d_call: -
v_call: TRBV6-6
clone_size: many
cdr3_aa: CASVLDANTGELFF
cdr3_nt: TGTGCCAGCGTACTCGATGCGAACACCGGGGAGCTGTTTTTT